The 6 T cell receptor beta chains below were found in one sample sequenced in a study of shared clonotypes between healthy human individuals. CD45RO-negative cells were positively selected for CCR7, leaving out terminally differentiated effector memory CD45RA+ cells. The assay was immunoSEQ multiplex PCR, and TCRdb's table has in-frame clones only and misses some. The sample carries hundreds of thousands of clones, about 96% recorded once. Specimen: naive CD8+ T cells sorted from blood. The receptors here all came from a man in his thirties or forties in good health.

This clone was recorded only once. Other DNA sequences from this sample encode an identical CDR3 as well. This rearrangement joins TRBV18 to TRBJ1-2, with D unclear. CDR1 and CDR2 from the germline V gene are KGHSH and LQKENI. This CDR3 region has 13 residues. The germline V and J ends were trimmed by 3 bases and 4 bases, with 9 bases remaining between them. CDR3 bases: TGTGCCAGCTCACCGCCCGGATTCTATGGCTACACCTTC. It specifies CASSPPGFYGYTF.

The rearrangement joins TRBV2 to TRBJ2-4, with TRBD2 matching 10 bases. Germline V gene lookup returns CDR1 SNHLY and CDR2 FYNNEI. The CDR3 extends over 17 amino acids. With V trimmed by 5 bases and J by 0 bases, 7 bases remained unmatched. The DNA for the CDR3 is TGTGCCAGCAGTCAACTAGCGGGAATACTAGCCAAAAACATTCAGTACTTC. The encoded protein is CASSQLAGILAKNIQYF. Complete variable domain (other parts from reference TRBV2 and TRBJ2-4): EPEVTQTPSHQVTQMGQEVILRCVPISNHLYFYWYRQILGQKVEFLVSFYNNEISEKSEIFDDQFSVERPDGSNFTLKIRSTKLEDSAMYFCASSQLAGILAKNIQYFGAGTRLSVL.

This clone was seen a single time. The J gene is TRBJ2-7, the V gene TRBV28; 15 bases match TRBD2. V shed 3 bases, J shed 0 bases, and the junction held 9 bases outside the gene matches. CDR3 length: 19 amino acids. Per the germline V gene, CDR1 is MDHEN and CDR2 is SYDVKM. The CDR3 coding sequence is TGTGCCAGCAGTTTTGCCCTGGGACTAGCGGGAGGTAACTCCTACGAGCAGTACTTC. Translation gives CASSFALGLAGGNSYEQYF.

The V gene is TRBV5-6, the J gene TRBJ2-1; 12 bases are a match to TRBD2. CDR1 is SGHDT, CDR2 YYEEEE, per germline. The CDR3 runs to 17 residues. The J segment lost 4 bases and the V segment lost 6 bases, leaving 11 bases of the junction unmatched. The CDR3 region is CASNFDLGTSGYNEQFF. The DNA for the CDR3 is TGTGCCAGCAACTTCGACCTCGGGACTAGCGGGTACAATGAGCAGTTCTTC.

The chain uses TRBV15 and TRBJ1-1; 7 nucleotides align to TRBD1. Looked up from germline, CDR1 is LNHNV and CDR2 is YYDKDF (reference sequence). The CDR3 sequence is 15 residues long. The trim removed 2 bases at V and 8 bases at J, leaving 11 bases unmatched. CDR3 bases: TGTGCCACCAGCAGACGGGGACAGCTATTCCAAGAAGCTTTCTTT. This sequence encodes CATSRRGQLFQEAFF.

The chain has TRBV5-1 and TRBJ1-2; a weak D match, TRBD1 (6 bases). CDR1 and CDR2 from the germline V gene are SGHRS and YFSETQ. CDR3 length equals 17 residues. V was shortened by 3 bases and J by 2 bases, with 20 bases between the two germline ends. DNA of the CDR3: TGCGCCAGCAGCTCGGATCTGGACAGTCGACACAACTATGGCTACACCTTC. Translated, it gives CASSSDLDSRHNYGYTF.